Following are 18 T cell receptor beta chains from one sample sequenced in a study of early T cells in non-severe SARS-CoV-2 infection (dated by TCRdb to 2020 to 2023). Libraries were built with 5' RACE. Sequencing was performed on a NextSeq 500. TCRdb took the public reads, trimmed them with fastp at Q25, ran MiXCR for clone calling and kept in-frame beta chains. Under each unique CDR3 protein, matching rows form one entry showing the most common genes and DNA. The sample table holds around 81,000 distinct CDR3 sequences, of which around 15% were seen once. About a tenth of the sample lies in the top ten. The sample was whole blood. These TCRs come from an adult who was a healthcare worker with PCR-confirmed SARS-CoV-2 infection or an uninfected control (not recorded which).

In its sample, this clonotype was seen a few times. The chain has TRBV29-1 and TRBJ1-2; no clear D gene. V was cut by 1 base and J by 2 bases, with 2 bases left in between. Germline V gene sequence: CDR1 SQVTM, CDR2 ANQGSEA. The CDR3 extends over 11 amino acids. The CDR3, as DNA: TGCAGCGTTGAAGCAAACTATGGCTACACCTTC. This codes for CSVEANYGYTF.

This clonotype was observed many times. The V and J genes are TRBV4-2 and TRBJ2-7; D not resolved. CDR1 is LGHNA and CDR2 is YNFKEQ in the germline V gene. The V end lost 2 bases, the J end lost 5 bases, and 7 bases lay between the germline ends. The CDR3 sequence is 12 residues long. The CDR3 region has the DNA TGTGCCAGCAGCCAAAACCGAGACGAGCAGTACTTC. Its protein product is CASSQNRDEQYF.

The rearrangement joins TRBV10-3 to TRBJ2-2; the D gene is possibly TRBD1 (5 bases). There are 15 residues in the CDR3. With 11 bases removed from V and 0 bases from J, the gap between germline ends came to 16 bases. The V gene's germline CDR1 is ENHRY and CDR2 SYGVKD. In DNA, the CDR3 is TGTGCCTCTTCATGGACACTTGCGAACACCGGGGAGCTGTTTTTT. Amino acid sequence: CASSWTLANTGELFF.

The chain employs TRBV27 and TRBJ2-3; TRBD2 is a possible D gene (6 bases). The CDR3 sequence is 15 residues long. Per the germline V gene, CDR1 is MNHEY and CDR2 is SMNVEV (reference sequence). Trimming pared 5 bases from V and 0 bases from J, leaving 12 bases between. The CDR3 sequence: CASSRTTLSTDTQYF. The CDR3 bases are TGTGCCAGCAGTAGGACTACCCTTAGCACAGATACGCAGTATTTT.

The gene calls are TRBV2 and TRBJ2-1; 8 bases are a match to TRBD1. V gave up 11 bases and J gave up 0 bases; unmatched junction bases: 9. Germline CDR1 SNHLY, CDR2 FYNNEI. The CDR3 totals 15 residues. The DNA of the CDR3 is TGTGCCGTAAGACAGGGGACGCTCTCCTACAATGAGCAGTTCTTC. It is translated as CAVRQGTLSYNEQFF.

The chain uses TRBV3-1 and TRBJ2-1; 7 nucleotides line up with TRBD1. CDR1 LGHDT and CDR2 YNNKEL come from the germline V gene (reference sequence). The J segment lost 3 bases and the V segment lost 1 base, leaving 6 bases of the junction unmatched. The CDR3 has 16 amino acids. The CDR3 reads CASSQGSGGFYNEQFF. The CDR3 DNA sequence: TGTGCCAGCAGCCAAGGATCAGGGGGTTTCTACAATGAGCAGTTCTTC.

This clonotype was seen repeatedly, ten times or more. Here the CDR3 DNA reads TGTGCCAGCAGCTTAGTTTCAGGGGGCGAGGCTGAAGCTTTCTTT. Translating it yields CASSLVSGGEAEAFF. V usage is TRBV7-8 and J usage is TRBJ1-1, with 8 bases lining up with TRBD1. V lost 1 base and J lost 6; bases outside the gene matches: 7. Germline V CDR1 and CDR2: SGHVS, FQNEAQ. The CDR3 has 15 amino acids. Together with reference TRBV7-8 and TRBJ1-1, the CDR3 gives the full variable domain: GAGVSQSPRYKVAKRGQDVALRCDPISGHVSLFWYQQALGQGPEFLTYFQNEAQLDKSGLPSDRFFAERPEGSVSTLKIQRTQQEDSAVYLCASSLVSGGEAEAFFGQGTRLTVV.

The chain carries TRBV12-3 or TRBV12-4 and TRBJ1-3; no clear D. V was shortened by 5 bases and J by 0 bases, with 17 bases between the two germline ends. The CDR3 contains 17 residues. The CDR3 nucleotides are TGTGCCAGCAGTACGGAACTGAAGTTATTCTCTGGAAACACCATATATTTT. It is translated as CASSTELKLFSGNTIYF.

This clonotype appeared a few times. The rearrangement links TRBV29-1 to TRBJ1-1; no clear D gene. Germline V gene data show CDR1 as SQVTM and CDR2 as ANQGSEA. The CDR3 consists of 13 residues. V was cut by 8 bases and J by 3 bases, with 16 bases left in between. CDR3 sequence: CSTRSVRDTEAFF. The DNA of the CDR3 is TGCAGCACCCGTTCTGTGCGGGACACTGAAGCTTTCTTT.

The chain links TRBV29-1 to TRBJ2-3, with D uncertain. Germline V gives CDR1 SQVTM, CDR2 ANQGSEA. The V and J ends lost 4 bases and 0 bases respectively, with 11 bases between them. CDR3 size: 14 residues. The CDR3 reads CSVVPGHSTDTQYF. The CDR3 DNA reads as TGCAGCGTTGTGCCAGGCCATAGCACAGATACGCAGTATTTT.

A few counts support this clonotype. The chain combines TRBV9 with TRBJ2-1; D may be TRBD1 or TRBD2 (5 bases each). This CDR3 is built from 16 residues. Trimming left V 7 bases short and J 0 bases short, with 17 bases between. CDR1 is SGDLS, CDR2 YYNGEE, per germline. CDR3 region: CASGGRRSSSYNEQFF. In DNA form, the CDR3 reads TGTGCCAGCGGGGGTAGGCGCTCGAGCTCCTACAATGAGCAGTTCTTC.

This clonotype was observed at least ten times. This CDR3 is CASSLENQPQHF. For the CDR3, the DNA is TGTGCCAGCAGCTTGGAGAATCAGCCCCAGCATTTT. The gene calls are TRBV5-5 and TRBJ1-5; unclear D gene. CDR1 and CDR2 (germline): SGHKS, YYEKEE (reference sequence). This CDR3 is 12 amino acids long. V dropped 0 bases and J dropped 4 bases, with 2 bases sitting between them.

This chain links TRBV20-1 with TRBJ1-3; TRBD1 aligns across 9 bases. CDR3 length: 14 residues. Germline assignment: CDR1 DFQATT and CDR2 SNEGSKA (reference sequence). Losses at the gene ends were 5 bases for V and 7 bases for J; bases not matched to a gene: 9. The CDR3 loop reads CSASPRQGGNTIYF. The CDR3 DNA sequence: TGCAGTGCTTCACCCAGACAGGGGGGGAACACCATATATTTT.

J is TRBJ1-1 and V is TRBV7-3; D is ambiguous. The CDR3 is 15 amino acids. The ends were cut back, 3 bases at V and 1 base at J, with 12 bases in the middle. Germline V gives CDR1 SGHTA, CDR2 FQGTGA. The CDR3 nucleotides are TGTGCCAGCAGCTTGGAGATCGGCCGGAACACTGAAGCTTTCTTT. This translates into CASSLEIGRNTEAFF.

This clonotype has a count of ten or more. The chain uses TRBV9 and TRBJ1-2; the D gene is possibly TRBD1 (5 bases). V shed 3 bases and J shed 2 bases, with 14 bases lying between them. Germline assignment: CDR1 SGDLS and CDR2 YYNGEE. The CDR3 sequence is 15 residues long. CDR3 region: CASSAKGRSNYGYTF. The CDR3 coding sequence is TGTGCCAGCAGCGCTAAGGGACGTTCGAACTATGGCTACACCTTC.

This clonotype was observed a few times. This chain connects TRBV15 to TRBJ1-5, with D tentatively TRBD1 (5 bases). V shed 0 bases and J shed 1 base, with 7 bases lying between them. The CDR3 consists of 15 residues. Germline lookup yields CDR1 LNHNV and CDR2 YYDKDF (reference sequence). CDR3 in amino acids: CATSRDRVSNQPQHF. The CDR3 DNA is TGTGCCACCAGCAGAGACAGGGTGAGCAATCAGCCCCAGCATTTT.

The chain links TRBV29-1 to TRBJ1-2, with D perhaps matching TRBD1 (6 bases). The germline V gene has CDR1 SQVTM and CDR2 ANQGSEA. V was pared by 7 bases and J by 8 bases, with 17 bases between. This CDR3 spans 12 amino acids. The CDR3 protein is CSARQGGEGYTF. In DNA, the CDR3 is TGCAGCGCCCGACAAGGGGGAGAAGGCTACACCTTC.

The V call is TRBV15, the J call TRBJ2-2, with D possibly TRBD1 on 5 matching bases. There are 16 residues in the CDR3. V dropped 5 bases and J dropped 2 bases, with 15 bases sitting between them. CDR1 and CDR2 from the germline V gene are LNHNV and YYDKDF (reference sequence). CDR3 coding DNA: TGTGCCACCAGCCCGATAGGGGTCTTAAACACCGGGGAGCTGTTTTTT. Translation gives CATSPIGVLNTGELFF.